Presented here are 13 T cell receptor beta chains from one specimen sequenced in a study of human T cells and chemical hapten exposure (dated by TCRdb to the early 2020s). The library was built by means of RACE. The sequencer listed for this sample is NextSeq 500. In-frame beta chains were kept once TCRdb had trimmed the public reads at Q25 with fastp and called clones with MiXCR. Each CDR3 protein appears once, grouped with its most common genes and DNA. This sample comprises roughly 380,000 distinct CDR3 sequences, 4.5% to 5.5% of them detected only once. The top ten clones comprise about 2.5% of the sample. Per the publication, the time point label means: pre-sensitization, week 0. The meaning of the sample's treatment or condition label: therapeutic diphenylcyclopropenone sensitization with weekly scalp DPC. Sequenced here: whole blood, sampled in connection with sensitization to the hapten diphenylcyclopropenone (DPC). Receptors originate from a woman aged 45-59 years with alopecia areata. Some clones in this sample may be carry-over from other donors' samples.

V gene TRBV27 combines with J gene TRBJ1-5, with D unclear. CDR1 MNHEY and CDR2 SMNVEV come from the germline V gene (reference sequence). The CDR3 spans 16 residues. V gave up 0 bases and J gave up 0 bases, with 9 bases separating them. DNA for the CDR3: TGTGCCAGCAGTTTATCGGCGCACTTTAGCAATCAGCCCCAGCATTTT. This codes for CASSLSAHFSNQPQHF.

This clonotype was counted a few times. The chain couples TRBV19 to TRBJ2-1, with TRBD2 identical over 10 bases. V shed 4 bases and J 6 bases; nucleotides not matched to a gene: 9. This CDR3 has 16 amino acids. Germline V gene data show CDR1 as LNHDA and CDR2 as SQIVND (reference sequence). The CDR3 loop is CASSRVTSGFSNEQFF. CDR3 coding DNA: TGTGCCAGTAGTAGGGTGACTAGCGGGTTCTCCAATGAGCAGTTCTTC. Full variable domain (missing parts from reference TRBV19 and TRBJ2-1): DGGITQSPKYLFRKEGQNVTLSCEQNLNHDAMYWYRQDPGQGLRLIYYSQIVNDFQKGDIAEGYSVSREKKESFPLTVTSAQKNPTAFYLCASSRVTSGFSNEQFFGPGTRLTVL.

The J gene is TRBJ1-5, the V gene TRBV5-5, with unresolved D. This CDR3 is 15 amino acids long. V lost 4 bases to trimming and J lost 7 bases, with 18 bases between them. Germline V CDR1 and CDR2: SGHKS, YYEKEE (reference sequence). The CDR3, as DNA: TGTGCCAGCAGCCCTACATGGATCGGCACCCAGCCCCAGCATTTT. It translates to CASSPTWIGTQPQHF. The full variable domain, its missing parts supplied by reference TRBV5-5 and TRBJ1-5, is DAGVTQSPTHLIKTRGQQVTLRCSPISGHKSVSWYQQVLGQGPQFIFQYYEKEERGRGNFPDRFSARQFPNYSSELNVNALLLGDSALYLCASSPTWIGTQPQHFGDGTRLSIL.

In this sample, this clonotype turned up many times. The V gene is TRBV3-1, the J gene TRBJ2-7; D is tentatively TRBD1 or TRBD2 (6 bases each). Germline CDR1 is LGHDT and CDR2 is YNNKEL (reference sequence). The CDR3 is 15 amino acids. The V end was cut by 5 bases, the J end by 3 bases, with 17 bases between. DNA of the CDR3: TGTGCCAGCAGCACGGCGGGACATCCGAACTACGAGCAGTACTTC. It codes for CASSTAGHPNYEQYF.

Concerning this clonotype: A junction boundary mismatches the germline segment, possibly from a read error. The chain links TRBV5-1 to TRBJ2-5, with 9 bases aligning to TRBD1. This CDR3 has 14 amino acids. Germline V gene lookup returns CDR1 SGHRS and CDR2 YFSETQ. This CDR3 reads CASSPGQGLETLYF. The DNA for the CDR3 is TGCGCCAGCAGCCCGGGACAGGGTCTAGAGACCCTGTACTTC.

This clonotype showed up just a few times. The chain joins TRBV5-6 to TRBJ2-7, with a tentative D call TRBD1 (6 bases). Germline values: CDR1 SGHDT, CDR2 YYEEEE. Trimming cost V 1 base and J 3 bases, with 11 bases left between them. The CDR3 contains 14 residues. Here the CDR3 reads CASSLTGHDYEQYF. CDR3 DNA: TGTGCCAGCAGCTTGACAGGGCACGACTACGAGCAGTACTTC.

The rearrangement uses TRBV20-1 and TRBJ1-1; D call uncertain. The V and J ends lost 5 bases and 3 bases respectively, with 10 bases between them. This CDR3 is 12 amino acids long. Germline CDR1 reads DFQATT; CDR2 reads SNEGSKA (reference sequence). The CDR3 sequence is CSAGGRYTEAFF. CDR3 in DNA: TGCAGTGCTGGTGGTCGGTACACTGAAGCTTTCTTT.

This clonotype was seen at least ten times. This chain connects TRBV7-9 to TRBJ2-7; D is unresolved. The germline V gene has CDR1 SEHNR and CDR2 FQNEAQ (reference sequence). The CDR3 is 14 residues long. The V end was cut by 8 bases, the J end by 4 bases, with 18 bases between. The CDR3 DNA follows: TGTGCCAGCTCAGGCCCTCCCCTTCCTTACGAGCAGTACTTC. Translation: CASSGPPLPYEQYF. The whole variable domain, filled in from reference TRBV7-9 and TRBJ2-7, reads DTGVSQNPRHKITKRGQNVTFRCDPISEHNRLYWYRQTLGQGPEFLTYFQNEAQLEKSRLLSDRFSAERPKGSFSTLEIQRTEQGDSAMYLCASSGPPLPYEQYFGPGTRLTVT.

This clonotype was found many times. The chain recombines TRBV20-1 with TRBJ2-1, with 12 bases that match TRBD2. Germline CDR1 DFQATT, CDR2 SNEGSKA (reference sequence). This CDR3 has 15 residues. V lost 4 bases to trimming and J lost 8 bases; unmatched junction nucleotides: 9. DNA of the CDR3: TGCAGTGCTACCAGTCTAGCGGGAGGGAGCGATGAGCAGTTCTTC. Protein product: CSATSLAGGSDEQFF.

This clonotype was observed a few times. The DNA for the CDR3 is TGTGCCAGCTCCGCCAGGCAGGTTATTGGCGAGCAGTACTTC. Protein: CASSARQVIGEQYF. V is TRBV28 and J is TRBJ2-7; D gene ambiguous. Trimming removed 8 bases at V and 6 bases at J, with 20 bases between. The CDR3 length is 14 residues. CDR1 MDHEN and CDR2 SYDVKM come from the germline V gene.

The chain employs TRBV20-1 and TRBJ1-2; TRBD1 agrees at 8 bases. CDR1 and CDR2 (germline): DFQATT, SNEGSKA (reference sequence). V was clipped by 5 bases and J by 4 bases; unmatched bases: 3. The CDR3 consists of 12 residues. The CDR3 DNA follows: TGCAGTGCTTCGGACAGGGTCTATGGCTACACCTTC. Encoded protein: CSASDRVYGYTF.

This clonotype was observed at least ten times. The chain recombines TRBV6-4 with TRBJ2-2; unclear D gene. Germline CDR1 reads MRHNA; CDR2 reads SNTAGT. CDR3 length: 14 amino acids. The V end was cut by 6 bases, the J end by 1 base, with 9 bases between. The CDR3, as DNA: TGTGCCAGCAGGAGTAATGGGAACACCGGGGAGCTGTTTTTT. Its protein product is CASRSNGNTGELFF.

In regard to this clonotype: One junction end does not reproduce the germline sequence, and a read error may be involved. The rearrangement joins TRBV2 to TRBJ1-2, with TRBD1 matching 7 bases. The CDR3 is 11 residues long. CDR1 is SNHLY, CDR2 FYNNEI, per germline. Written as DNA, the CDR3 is TGTGCCAGCGGGAAGGACAGGACGGTCGCCTTC. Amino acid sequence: CASGKDRTVAF.